The 7 T cell receptor beta chains below were found in one sample sequenced in a study of beta chain features in type 1 diabetes. The investigators reverse transcribed all of the isolated RNA, so they sequenced expressed TCRB transcripts. Sequencing was performed with immunoSEQ multiplex PCR; in TCRdb, only in-frame clones are kept and a portion is missing. The data contain about 150,000 clones, about 7.3% of them singletons. What was sequenced was central memory CD4+ T cells from blood. The origin of the receptors is a man in his late teens or twenties in good health.

The table lists this clone with many counts. The CDR3 reads CASSVDGKVENTIYF. CDR3 nucleotide sequence: TGTGCCAGCAGCGTAGACGGTAAAGTTGAAAACACCATATATTTT. J is TRBJ1-3 and V is TRBV9, with D hard to call. Per germline, CDR1 SGDLS and CDR2 YYNGEE. V was shortened by 0 bases and J by 6 bases, with 13 bases between the two germline ends. This CDR3 spans 15 amino acids.

V gene TRBV6-4 combines with J gene TRBJ1-1, with 7 bases lining up with TRBD1. The CDR3 runs 13 residues. In germline, CDR1 is MRHNA, CDR2 SNTAGT. V dropped 8 bases and J dropped 5; count of bases not matched to a gene: 8. The CDR3, as DNA: TGTGCCAGCGCCCAGGGGGTTGGTACTGAAGCTTTCTTT. This sequence encodes CASAQGVGTEAFF.

This chain uses TRBV7-2 with TRBJ2-3; the match to TRBD2 covers 11 bases. The CDR3 is made up of 13 amino acids. Germline trimming cut 3 bases from V and 11 bases from J; bases unmatched to any gene: 4. Germline lookup yields CDR1 SGHTA and CDR2 FQGNSA. CDR3 nucleotides: TGTGCCAGCAGCTTGGAGGGGACTAGCGGGCAGTATTTT. Protein sequence: CASSLEGTSGQYF.

The table lists this clone with a few counts. The chain uses TRBV7-9 and TRBJ2-1, with 7 positions matching TRBD2. Germline loops: CDR1 SEHNR, CDR2 FQNEAQ (reference sequence). This CDR3 has 13 residues. V shed 3 bases and J 7 bases; nucleotides not matched to a gene: 3. Written as DNA, the CDR3 is TGTGCCAGCAGCTTCGCGGGGGAAAATGAGCAGTTCTTC. Translation: CASSFAGENEQFF.

This clone turned up a few times. V and J are TRBV5-4 and TRBJ1-1; a weak D match, TRBD1 (6 bases). This CDR3 region has 15 residues. The V gene lost 0 bases and the J gene lost 3 bases, with 12 bases spanning the gap. Germline V CDR1 and CDR2: SGHNT, YYREEE (reference sequence). CDR3 DNA: TGTGCCAGCAGCTTGGAAAAACAGGGTTACACTGAAGCTTTCTTT. Translating it yields CASSLEKQGYTEAFF.

This clone was counted a few times. The CDR3 nucleotides are TGTGCCAGCAGTTCGGGACTGTTGACCGGGGAGCTGTTTTTT. Its protein product is CASSSGLLTGELFF. The V call is TRBV28, the J call TRBJ2-2, with D possibly TRBD2 on 6 matching bases. The CDR3 is 14 residues long. The ends were cut back, 4 bases at V and 5 bases at J, with 11 bases in the middle. In germline, CDR1 is MDHEN, CDR2 SYDVKM. Combining the CDR3 with reference TRBV28 and TRBJ2-2 gives the whole variable domain DVKVTQSSRYLVKRTGEKVFLECVQDMDHENMFWYRQDPGLGLRLIYFSYDVKMKEKGDIPEGYSVSREKKERFSLILESASTNQTSMYLCASSSGLLTGELFFGEGSRLTVL.

This clone was seen a handful of times. The J gene is TRBJ2-3, the V gene TRBV2; maybe TRBD2 (5 bases). The CDR3 runs to 16 residues. V lost 6 bases, J lost 3 bases, and 19 bases lay in between. Germline-derived CDR1 and CDR2 are SNHLY and FYNNEI. The CDR3: CASRGNRGLGTDTQYF. The CDR3 DNA sequence: TGTGCCAGCAGGGGGAATCGAGGGCTAGGGACAGATACGCAGTATTTT.